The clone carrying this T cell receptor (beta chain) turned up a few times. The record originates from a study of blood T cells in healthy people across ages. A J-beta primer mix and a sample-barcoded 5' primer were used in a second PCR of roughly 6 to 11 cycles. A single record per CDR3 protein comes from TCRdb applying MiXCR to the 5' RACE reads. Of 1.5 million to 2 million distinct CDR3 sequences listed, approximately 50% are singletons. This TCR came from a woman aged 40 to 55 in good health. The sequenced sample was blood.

CDR3 in DNA: TGTGCCAGCAGTGAAATCGCGGGGGGGATGGATGCTAAAAACATTCAGTACTTC. Translating gives CASSEIAGGMDAKNIQYF. The rearrangement joins TRBV6-1 to TRBJ2-4; 9 bases line up with TRBD2. The V gene's germline CDR1 is MNHNS and CDR2 SASEGT. The V and J ends lost 2 bases and 4 bases, in that order; junction bases with no gene match: 12. The CDR3 is made up of 18 amino acids.